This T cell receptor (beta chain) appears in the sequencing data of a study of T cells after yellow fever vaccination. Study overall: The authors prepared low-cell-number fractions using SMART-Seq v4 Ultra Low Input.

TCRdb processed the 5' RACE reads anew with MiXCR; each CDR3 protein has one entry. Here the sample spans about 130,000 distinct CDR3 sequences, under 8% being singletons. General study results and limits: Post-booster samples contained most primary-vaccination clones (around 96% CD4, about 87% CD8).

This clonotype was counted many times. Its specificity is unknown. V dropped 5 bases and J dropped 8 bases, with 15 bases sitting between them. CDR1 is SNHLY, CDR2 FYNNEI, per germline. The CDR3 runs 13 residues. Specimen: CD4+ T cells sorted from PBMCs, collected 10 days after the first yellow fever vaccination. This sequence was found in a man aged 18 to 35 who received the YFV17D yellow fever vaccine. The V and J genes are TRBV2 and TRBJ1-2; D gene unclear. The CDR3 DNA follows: TGTGCCAGCAGTTTACAAGAGCTTCTGGGCTACACCTTC. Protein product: CASSLQELLGYTF.